The text below deals with one T cell receptor beta chain. This record comes from a study of ipilimumab plus nivolumab after autologous stem cell transplantation. The method was immunoSEQ multiplex PCR; TCRdb's version includes in-frame clones alone and lacks a portion of them. The data show 15,000 to 20,000 clones, around 81% seen once. Unmatched junction bases numbered 3, after V lost 0 bases and J lost 4 bases. Per the germline V gene, CDR1 is GTSNPN and CDR2 is SVGIG (reference sequence). The CDR3 sequence is 14 residues long. The sequencing here drew on PBMCs, taken in a trial of ipilimumab plus nivolumab as post-transplant consolidation. The clonotype comes from a male donor with diffuse large B-cell lymphoma. The chain has TRBV30 and TRBJ1-2; TRBD1 matches 9 bases. CDR3 region: CAWSVQGASYGYTF. For the CDR3, the DNA is TGTGCCTGGAGTGTACAGGGGGCGAGCTATGGCTACACCTTC.